This T cell receptor (beta chain) was recorded in a study of T cell repertoires in cytomegalovirus infection. Background on the study: Matching HLA type, along with CMV infection, was indicated by public TCR beta signatures.

This clonotype was observed a handful of times. The antigen remains undetermined. General observations from the study: Public TCR beta family frequency separated CMV-and-HLA carriers, including in an independent cohort. HLA-C-restricted CMV-specific TCR beta clonotypes prevailed in the ex vivo response.

Germline loops: CDR1 MNHNS, CDR2 SASEGT. CDR3 length equals 14 residues. Trimming pared 2 bases from V and 2 bases from J, leaving 7 bases between. TCRdb re-called the reads through MiXCR, storing one row per CDR3 protein. The sample has fewer than 550,000 distinct CDR3 sequences, approximately 15% seen once. Sequencing was done on a sample of CD8+ T cells from PBMCs. The J gene is TRBJ1-5, the V gene TRBV6-1; D not resolved. The receptor was derived from a human donor in good health (CMV status not recorded). Some clones in this sample may be carry-over from other donors' samples. CDR3 sequence reads: CASSERFRNQPQHF. In DNA, the CDR3 is TGTGCCAGCAGTGAACGGTTCCGCAATCAGCCCCAGCATTTT.